Listed here are 9 T cell receptor beta chains from one sample, sequenced in a study of shared clonotypes between healthy human individuals. Clones were read by immunoSEQ multiplex PCR, and TCRdb kept only the in-frame ones, dropping some. Among around 2.1 million clones listed, roughly 95% were seen once. The sequencing input was naive CD4+ T cells sorted from blood. This sample's subset: CD45RA+ positively selected. Receptors were obtained from a man aged 18-30 years in good health.

Only one count was recorded for this clone. V is TRBV10-2 and J is TRBJ1-1; possibly TRBD1 for D (6 bases). Trimming shortened V by 6 bases and J by 4 bases, and 18 bases separated the two germline ends. The CDR3 consists of 15 residues. In germline, CDR1 is WSHSY, CDR2 SAAADI. The CDR3 DNA reads TGCGCCAGCAGGGGGGGGGCCGGTGGTTTCACTGAAGCTTTCTTT. Translating gives CASRGGAGGFTEAFF.

This chain links TRBV6-1 with TRBJ2-2; weak D call: TRBD2 (5 bases). This CDR3 region has 17 residues. V was pared by 1 base and J by 3 bases, with 15 bases between. The germline V gene has CDR1 MNHNS and CDR2 SASEGT. This chain's CDR3 is CASSEERGLGDTGELFF. In DNA form, the CDR3 reads TGTGCCAGCAGTGAAGAACGAGGGTTGGGAGACACCGGGGAGCTGTTTTTT.

The chain carries TRBV6-1 and TRBJ2-6; D not certain. V was trimmed by 7 bases and J by 0 bases, leaving 4 bases between them. Germline loops: CDR1 MNHNS, CDR2 SASEGT. CDR3 length: 13 amino acids. CDR3 sequence reads: CASKSSGANVLTF. The CDR3 DNA sequence: TGTGCCAGCAAGAGCTCTGGGGCCAACGTCCTGACTTTC.

V is TRBV9 and J is TRBJ2-7; 12 bases map to TRBD2. The CDR3 contains 16 residues. Germline V CDR1 and CDR2: SGDLS, YYNGEE. After removal of 0 bases from V and 3 bases from J, the junction contained 4 bases not matched to a gene. The CDR3 DNA sequence: TGTGCCAGCAGCGTAGCCGGACTAGCGGGATTCTACGAGCAGTACTTC. Translated: CASSVAGLAGFYEQYF.

The chain links TRBV14 to TRBJ1-1; no clear D gene. V lost 3 bases and J 5 bases, leaving 16 bases between the germline ends. Germline V gene lookup returns CDR1 SGHDN and CDR2 FVKESK. This CDR3 has 15 amino acids. CDR3 amino acids: CASSQVARGGTEAFF. CDR3 DNA sequence: TGTGCCAGCAGCCAGGTGGCACGGGGAGGAACTGAAGCTTTCTTT.

V is TRBV11-2 and J is TRBJ2-4, with 10 bases lining up with TRBD2. CDR1 is SGHAT, CDR2 FQNNGV, per germline. This CDR3 region has 15 residues. The V and J ends lost 5 bases and 4 bases, in that order; junction bases with no gene match: 5. This chain's CDR3 is CASSPGLAVKNIQYF. The CDR3 DNA is TGTGCCAGCAGCCCTGGACTAGCGGTTAAAAACATTCAGTACTTC.

About this clone: The junction departs from germline at one end; a sequencing error may be responsible. The V and J genes are TRBV7-7 and TRBJ2-3, with no clear D. Germline-derived CDR1 and CDR2 are SSHAT and FNYEAQ (reference sequence). This CDR3 contains 13 residues. The CDR3 protein is CASSLADLGTQYF. Written as DNA, the CDR3 is TGTGCTAGCAGCTTAGCCGACCTCGGTACGCAGTATTTT.

The rearrangement uses TRBV29-1 and TRBJ2-1; no definite D call. V lost 4 bases, J lost 6 bases, and 13 bases lay in between. The CDR3 spans 13 residues. Germline V gene sequence: CDR1 SQVTM, CDR2 ANQGSEA. Here the CDR3 DNA reads TGCAGCGTTGGAACAGAACGACGCAATGAGCAGTTCTTC. This encodes CSVGTERRNEQFF.

This chain joins TRBV6-1 and TRBJ1-5; TRBD1 is a possible D gene (5 bases). Germline V gives CDR1 MNHNS, CDR2 SASEGT. This CDR3 comprises 13 residues. V was clipped by 1 base and J by 7 bases, with 8 bases between them. The CDR3 loop reads CASSEGGRQPQHF. The CDR3 DNA sequence: TGTGCCAGCAGTGAAGGGGGGAGGCAGCCCCAGCATTTT.